This TCR beta chain is from a study of tumor-infiltrating lymphocytes in localized non-small cell lung cancer. Study-wide results and limits: Different pieces of the same tissue were used for each assay. Immunotypes IM1 and IM2 had similar TCR-derived T-cell fractions.

TCRdb keeps only in-frame clones here, not all; method: immunoSEQ multiplex PCR. The sample holds 9,000 or so clones; roughly 79% are singletons and the top ten take about 6.9%. Germline lookup yields CDR1 SGHTA and CDR2 FQGNSA. The CDR3 length is 13 residues. Trimming cost V 2 bases and J 5 bases, with 9 bases left between them. Notes on this clone: The antigen is not known.

The chain carries TRBV7-2 and TRBJ1-1, with D hard to call. The clonotype was recovered from a human donor with non-small cell lung cancer. Sequenced: uninvolved lung tissue not adjacent to the tumor. The CDR3 loop is CASSLPPITEAFF. The CDR3 region has the DNA TGTGCCAGCAGCTTACCCCCGATAACTGAAGCTTTCTTT.